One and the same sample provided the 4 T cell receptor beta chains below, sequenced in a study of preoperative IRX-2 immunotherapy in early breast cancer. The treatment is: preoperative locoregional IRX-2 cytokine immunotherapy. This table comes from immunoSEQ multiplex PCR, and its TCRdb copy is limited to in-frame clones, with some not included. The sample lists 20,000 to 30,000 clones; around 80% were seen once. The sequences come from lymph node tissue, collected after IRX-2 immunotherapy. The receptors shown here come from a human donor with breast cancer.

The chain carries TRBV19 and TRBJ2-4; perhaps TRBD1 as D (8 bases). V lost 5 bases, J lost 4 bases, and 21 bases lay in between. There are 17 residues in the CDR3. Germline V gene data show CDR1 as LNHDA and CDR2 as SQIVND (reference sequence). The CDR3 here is CASSSVGQGGRKNIQYF. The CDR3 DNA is TGTGCCAGTAGTTCCGTCGGACAGGGAGGGAGAAAAAACATTCAGTACTTC.

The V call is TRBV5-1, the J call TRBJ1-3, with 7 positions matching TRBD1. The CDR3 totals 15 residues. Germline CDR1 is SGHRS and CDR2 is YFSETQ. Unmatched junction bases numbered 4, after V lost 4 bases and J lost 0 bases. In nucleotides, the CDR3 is TGCGCCAGCAGCGAGGGGACAGCCTCTGGAAACACCATATATTTT. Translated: CASSEGTASGNTIYF.

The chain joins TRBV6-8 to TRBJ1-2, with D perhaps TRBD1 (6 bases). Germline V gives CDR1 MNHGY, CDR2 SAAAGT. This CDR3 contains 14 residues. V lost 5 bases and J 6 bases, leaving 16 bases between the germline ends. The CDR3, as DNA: TGTGCCAGCAGTCCCAGACAGGCTGGGGATGGCTACACCTTC. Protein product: CASSPRQAGDGYTF.

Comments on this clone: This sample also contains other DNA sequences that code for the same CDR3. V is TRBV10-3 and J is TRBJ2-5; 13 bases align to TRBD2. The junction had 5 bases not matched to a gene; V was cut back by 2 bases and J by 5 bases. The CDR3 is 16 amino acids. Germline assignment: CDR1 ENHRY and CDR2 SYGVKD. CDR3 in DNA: TGTGCCATCAGTGAGGGACTAGCGGGAGTCGAGGAGACCCAGTACTTC. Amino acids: CAISEGLAGVEETQYF.